A single sample gave rise to the 20 T cell receptor beta chains below, sequenced in a study of cytomegalovirus exposure and HLA in healthy donors. Primers included in the PCR were 60 Vbeta and 13 Jbeta primers. The assay was immunoSEQ multiplex PCR, and TCRdb's table has in-frame clones only and misses some. The sample records roughly 190,000 clones, 75% to 85% being singletons. Sequencing was carried out using PBMCs. These receptors all stem from a girl under 18 in good health and CMV-seropositive.

The chain has TRBV29-1 and TRBJ2-1; TRBD1 matches at 7 bases. Trimming removed 4 bases from V and 9 bases from J; junction bases left unmatched: 6. The CDR3 loop spans 12 amino acids. CDR1 is SQVTM, CDR2 ANQGSEA, per germline. The CDR3 region is CSVGTGSGEQFF. In DNA form, the CDR3 reads TGCAGCGTTGGGACAGGTAGTGGTGAGCAGTTCTTC.

The chain has TRBV7-9 and TRBJ2-7, with 10 bases fitting TRBD1. The V gene end was trimmed by 5 bases and the J gene end by 2 bases; junction bases not matched to a gene: 6. Germline CDR1 is SEHNR and CDR2 is FQNEAQ (reference sequence). This CDR3 spans 15 amino acids. This chain's CDR3 is CASSPRDRGPYEQYF. The DNA for the CDR3 is TGTGCCAGCAGCCCCCGGGACAGGGGCCCCTACGAGCAGTACTTC.

The chain joins TRBV15 to TRBJ2-3, with TRBD1 identical over 9 bases. The junction had 12 bases not matched to a gene; V was cut back by 1 base and J by 1 base. In germline, CDR1 is LNHNV, CDR2 YYDKDF (reference sequence). This CDR3 has 19 amino acids. The CDR3 loop is CATSRARTGVLRGTDTQYF. DNA for the CDR3: TGTGCCACCAGCAGAGCTAGGACAGGGGTCTTGAGGGGCACAGATACGCAGTATTTT.

This clone was counted only a few times. The chain employs TRBV6-6 and TRBJ1-1; 7 bases fit TRBD1. V was pared by 11 bases and J by 7 bases, with 10 bases of the junction left unmatched. The CDR3 extends over 12 amino acids. Germline V lookup: CDR1 MNHNY, CDR2 SVGAGI (reference sequence). The CDR3 nucleotides read TGTGCCTGGGGACAGAGCAAAAATGAAGCTTTCTTT. It yields the protein CAWGQSKNEAFF.

The rearrangement uses TRBV27 and TRBJ2-7; 7 nucleotides agree with TRBD2. V was clipped by 3 bases and J by 5 bases; unmatched bases: 16. Germline CDR1 and CDR2: MNHEY and SMNVEV (reference sequence). The CDR3 covers 17 residues. The CDR3 protein is CASSFSPLGGITNEQYF. The DNA for the CDR3 is TGTGCCAGCAGTTTTTCGCCCCTGGGGGGGATCACTAACGAGCAGTACTTC.

The chain is built from TRBV10-3 and TRBJ1-2, with D tentatively TRBD1 (6 bases). Germline V gene lookup returns CDR1 ENHRY and CDR2 SYGVKD. This CDR3 is 14 amino acids long. V dropped 2 bases and J dropped 1 base, with 8 bases sitting between them. CDR3 sequence: CAISEARGNYGYTF. The CDR3 DNA follows: TGTGCCATCAGTGAGGCCAGGGGTAACTATGGCTACACCTTC.

The chain uses TRBV5-6 and TRBJ2-7; weak D call: TRBD2 (5 bases). This CDR3 has 14 residues. The V gene lost 3 bases and the J gene lost 3 bases, with 13 bases spanning the gap. CDR1 and CDR2 (germline): SGHDT, YYEEEE. The CDR3: CASSWEIGDYEQYF. CDR3 coding DNA: TGTGCCAGCAGCTGGGAGATCGGGGACTACGAGCAGTACTTC.

V and J are TRBV7-9 and TRBJ2-2; weak D call: TRBD2 (5 bases). Trimming stripped 3 bases from V and 5 bases from J, with 10 bases between. This CDR3 region has 14 residues. Germline assignment: CDR1 SEHNR and CDR2 FQNEAQ (reference sequence). CDR3 nucleotide sequence: TGTGCCAGCAGCTTTAGCTCGGGAACCGGGGAGCTGTTTTTT. This encodes CASSFSSGTGELFF.

The chain carries TRBV11-2 and TRBJ2-2, with D possibly matching TRBD2 (6 bases). This CDR3 comprises 14 residues. V gave up 1 base and J gave up 8 bases, with 11 bases separating them. Per the germline V gene, CDR1 is SGHAT and CDR2 is FQNNGV. The CDR3 DNA reads as TGTGCCAGCAGCTTAGTAGGAGGGGTGGGGGAGCTGTTTTTT. It translates to CASSLVGGVGELFF.

The V gene is TRBV5-6, the J gene TRBJ1-4; 9 nucleotides align to TRBD1. CDR3 size: 14 residues. V was pared by 4 bases and J by 8 bases, with 6 bases of the junction left unmatched. The germline gives CDR1 SGHDT, CDR2 YYEEEE. The chain's CDR3 is CASSRGQGDEKLFF. The DNA for the CDR3 is TGTGCCAGCAGCAGGGGACAGGGAGACGAAAAACTGTTTTTT.

The V gene is TRBV19, the J gene TRBJ2-3; 11 nucleotides line up with TRBD2. Losses at the gene ends were 4 bases for V and 8 bases for J; bases not matched to a gene: 8. Germline CDR1 reads LNHDA; CDR2 reads SQIVND (reference sequence). The CDR3 is 15 amino acids. The CDR3 nucleotides read TGTGCCAGTAGTACGCTAGCGGGGGGAAGGGGTACGCAGTATTTT. Encoded protein: CASSTLAGGRGTQYF.

DNA for the CDR3: TGTGCCAGTAGTAACCGCGGGGGGGCCGTTACCTACGAGCAGTACTTC. This translates into CASSNRGGAVTYEQYF. This chain connects TRBV19 to TRBJ2-7; 9 bases align to TRBD2. Trimming cost V 4 bases and J 2 bases; bases outside gene matches: 9. Germline loops: CDR1 LNHDA, CDR2 SQIVND (reference sequence). This CDR3 has 16 amino acids.

J is TRBJ1-2 and V is TRBV10-1; the D gene is possibly TRBD1 (6 bases). The germline V gene has CDR1 WNHNN and CDR2 SYGVQD (reference sequence). This CDR3 contains 14 residues. V was trimmed by 3 bases and J by 12 bases, leaving 20 bases between them. The CDR3 region is CASSEYRAIGDHTF. The CDR3 DNA follows: TGCGCCAGCAGTGAATACAGGGCGATTGGGGATCACACCTTC.

The chain links TRBV6-6 to TRBJ1-4, with D possibly TRBD1 on 5 matching bases. The V and J ends lost 0 bases and 4 bases respectively, with 9 bases between them. CDR3 length equals 15 residues. CDR1 and CDR2 (germline): MNHNY, SVGAGI (reference sequence). CDR3 bases: TGTGCCAGCAGTTACTCGGGGGGTCTTAATGAAAAACTGTTTTTT. It is translated as CASSYSGGLNEKLFF.

About this clone itself: Within the sample, other DNA sequences also encode this same CDR3. The chain has TRBV5-4 and TRBJ1-6; D uncertain. V lost 0 bases to trimming and J lost 7 bases, with 8 bases between them. CDR1 and CDR2 from the germline V gene are SGHNT and YYREEE (reference sequence). CDR3 size: 14 residues. CDR3 loop: CASSLDSQNSPLHF. The DNA of the CDR3 is TGTGCCAGCAGCTTGGATTCACAGAATTCACCCCTCCACTTT.

The chain carries TRBV7-6 and TRBJ2-3; D is unclear. This CDR3 is built from 14 residues. Germline CDR1 SGHVS, CDR2 FNYEAQ. The V end lost 1 base, the J end lost 2 bases, and 7 bases lay between the germline ends. The CDR3 sequence is CASSLDPITDTQYF. CDR3 nucleotide sequence: TGTGCCAGCAGCTTAGATCCTATCACAGATACGCAGTATTTT.

This chain connects TRBV10-3 to TRBJ1-2; possible D gene TRBD1, 5 bases. This CDR3 is 14 amino acids long. With 4 bases removed from V and 3 bases from J, the gap between germline ends came to 12 bases. Germline lookup yields CDR1 ENHRY and CDR2 SYGVKD. Here the CDR3 DNA reads TGTGCCATCAGTGCATTGGGGGGAGACTATGGCTACACCTTC. Its protein product is CAISALGGDYGYTF.

This chain links TRBV25-1 with TRBJ2-3; D is ambiguous. Germline V gene sequence: CDR1 MGHDK, CDR2 SYGVNS. The V end was cut by 6 bases, the J end by 6 bases, with 4 bases between. The CDR3 is 10 residues long. The CDR3 DNA sequence: TGTGCCAGCAGCTCCGATACGCAGTATTTT. Translated, it gives CASSSDTQYF.

The chain links TRBV30 to TRBJ2-1; the match to TRBD1 covers 11 bases. Losses at the gene ends were 1 base for V and 6 bases for J; bases not matched to a gene: 11. CDR3 length equals 17 residues. Per the germline V gene, CDR1 is GTSNPN and CDR2 is SVGIG (reference sequence). The CDR3 bases are TGTGCCTGGAGTGCTCTACTCCGGGACAGGGGGGCCAATGAGCAGTTCTTC. Translating it yields CAWSALLRDRGANEQFF. Using reference TRBV30 and TRBJ2-1 for the parts outside the CDR3, the full variable domain is SQTIHQWPATLVQPVGSPLSLECTVEGTSNPNLYWYRQAAGRGLQLLFYSVGIGQISSEVPQNLSASRPQDRQFILSSKKLLLSDSGFYLCAWSALLRDRGANEQFFGPGTRLTVL.

This clone was recorded a few times. This chain joins TRBV6-1 and TRBJ2-7; 9 bases align to TRBD1. The junction had 3 bases not matched to a gene; V was cut back by 2 bases and J by 1 base. The CDR3 contains 15 residues. Germline CDR1 and CDR2: MNHNS and SASEGT. This CDR3 is CASSETGTGSYEQYF. CDR3 DNA: TGTGCCAGCAGTGAAACCGGGACAGGGTCCTACGAGCAGTACTTC.